The source of this T cell receptor beta chain is a study of T cell changes during pregnancy in multiple sclerosis. The CDR3 covers 13 residues. Trimming took 6 bases from V and 6 from J, leaving 15 bases between them. The V gene's germline CDR1 is LNHDA and CDR2 SQIVND (reference sequence). Repertoires were generated with immunoSEQ multiplex PCR, while TCRdb's copy carries only in-frame clones and drops some. Of tens of thousands of clones listed, around 90% were seen once; the top ten hold around 0.58%. The sample was CD4+ T cells from peripheral blood mononuclear cells, taken in the first trimester of pregnancy. This clonotype originated in a female donor with multiple sclerosis, enrolled in a pregnancy study. The chain is built from TRBV19 and TRBJ2-7; possibly TRBD1 for D (6 bases). The CDR3 DNA sequence: TGTGCCAGTAGGCGACAGGATTCACGCGAGCAGTACTTC. This encodes CASRRQDSREQYF.